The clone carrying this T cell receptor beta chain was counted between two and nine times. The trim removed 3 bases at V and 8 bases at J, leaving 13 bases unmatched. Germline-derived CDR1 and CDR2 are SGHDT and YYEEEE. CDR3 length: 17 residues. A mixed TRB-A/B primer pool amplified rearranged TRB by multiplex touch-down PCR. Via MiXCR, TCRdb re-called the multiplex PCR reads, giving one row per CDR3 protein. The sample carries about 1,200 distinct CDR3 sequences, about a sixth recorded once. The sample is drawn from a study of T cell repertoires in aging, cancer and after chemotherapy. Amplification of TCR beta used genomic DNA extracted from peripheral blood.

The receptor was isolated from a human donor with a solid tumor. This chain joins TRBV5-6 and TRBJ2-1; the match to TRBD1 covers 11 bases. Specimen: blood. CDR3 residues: CASSSALRGTGGDEQFF. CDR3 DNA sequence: TGTGCCAGCAGCTCAGCGCTCCGGGGGACAGGGGGAGATGAGCAGTTCTTC.